This TCR beta chain was captured in a study of siplizumab effects on memory and regulatory T cells. Germline values: CDR1 ENHRY, CDR2 SYGVKD. The junction had 4 bases not matched to a gene; V was cut back by 6 bases and J by 0 bases. The CDR3 loop spans 15 amino acids. Overall study findings and caveats: Under siplizumab, an average roughly 69% of mappable alloreactive CD4+ clones were Treg-derived, compared with over 25% in controls. Researchers could map only a minor fraction of alloreactive clones to unstimulated subsets. Naive T cells appeared more varied than memory cells and looked like key alloresponse contributors.

With respect to this clone: Its antigen is not known.

Per sample, around 100,000 TCR templates were assayed. Measured with immunoSEQ multiplex PCR; TCRdb has only the in-frame clones, and not every one. The sample lists approximately 120,000 clones; roughly 94% were seen once. This receptor was taken from a human donor in good health. The sequenced material came from Tregs sorted from blood. This chain connects TRBV10-3 to TRBJ2-3; 9 bases fit TRBD2. The CDR3 nucleotides are TGTGCCATCAGGGCGCGGGGGGGAAGCACAGATACGCAGTATTTT. It codes for CAIRARGGSTDTQYF.